A selection of T cell receptor beta chains follows, all from one sample in a study of blood T cell repertoires in COVID-19. Profiled with immunoSEQ multiplex PCR; TCRdb holds only in-frame clones, not every one. The data contain roughly 300,000 clones, roughly nine tenths of them singletons. Sequencing input: PBMCs or T cells enriched from blood (not recorded which). The receptors here all came from a woman in her twenties or thirties who had recovered from COVID-19. CDR3s include the opening cysteine and the closing phenylalanine or tryptophan. The order of the fields is clone size, J gene, V gene, D gene, CDR3 protein, CDR3 DNA. The D gene is left open where the match is weak. The size field is filled for only some rows; it gives once, few, many or a size class.

abundance: once
j_gene: TRBJ1-2
v_gene: TRBV27
d_gene: .
CDR3aa: CASSLRGGGYGYTF
CDR3nt: TGTGCCAGCAGTTTGCGAGGGGGGGGCTATGGCTACACCTTC

abundance: few
j_gene: TRBJ2-3
v_gene: TRBV10-3
d_gene: TRBD2
CDR3aa: CAISEGLIAGGYTDTQYF
CDR3nt: TGTGCCATCAGTGAGGGCCTAATAGCGGGGGGCTACACAGATACGCAGTATTTT

abundance: .
j_gene: TRBJ2-3
v_gene: TRBV10-1
d_gene: TRBD1
CDR3aa: CASSRQGGDTQYF
CDR3nt: TGCGCCAGCAGTAGACAGGGTGGGGATACGCAGTATTTT

abundance: once
j_gene: TRBJ1-3
v_gene: TRBV18
d_gene: .
CDR3aa: CASSPDSFSGNTIYF
CDR3nt: TGTGCCAGCTCACCAGACAGCTTCTCTGGAAACACCATATATTTT

abundance: .
j_gene: TRBJ1-1
v_gene: TRBV24-1
d_gene: .
CDR3aa: CATSEGANTEAFF
CDR3nt: TGTGCCACCAGTGAAGGGGCGAACACTGAAGCTTTCTTT

abundance: .
j_gene: TRBJ1-2
v_gene: TRBV6-2/TRBV6-3
d_gene: .
CDR3aa: CASSYSGESYTF
CDR3nt: TGTGCCAGCAGTTACTCTGGGGAGAGTTACACCTTC

abundance: once
j_gene: TRBJ1-2
v_gene: TRBV18
d_gene: .
CDR3aa: CASSLQGGYTF
CDR3nt: TGTGCCAGCTCACTACAGGGAGGCTACACCTTC

abundance: .
j_gene: TRBJ2-7
v_gene: TRBV11-2
d_gene: .
CDR3aa: CASSLEAQRGYEQYF
CDR3nt: TGTGCCAGCAGCTTAGAAGCTCAAAGGGGCTACGAGCAGTACTTC

abundance: .
j_gene: TRBJ1-2
v_gene: TRBV28
d_gene: TRBD1
CDR3aa: CASSFGGQRDYGYTF
CDR3nt: TGTGCCAGCAGTTTTGGGGGACAGCGAGACTATGGCTACACCTTC

abundance: .
j_gene: TRBJ1-3
v_gene: TRBV5-8
d_gene: .
CDR3aa: CASSRGTGGSGNTIYF
CDR3nt: TGTGCCAGCAGCCGTGGGACCGGGGGCTCTGGAAACACCATATATTTT

abundance: .
j_gene: TRBJ1-1
v_gene: TRBV29-1
d_gene: TRBD1
CDR3aa: CSAGTANTEAFF
CDR3nt: TGCAGCGCAGGGACAGCCAATACTGAAGCTTTCTTT

abundance: few
j_gene: TRBJ1-3
v_gene: TRBV29-1
d_gene: .
CDR3aa: CSVEERGRRHTIYF
CDR3nt: TGCAGCGTTGAAGAGCGGGGAAGAAGACACACCATATATTTT

abundance: once
j_gene: TRBJ1-1
v_gene: TRBV2
d_gene: TRBD1
CDR3aa: CASSRTGEGTEAFF
CDR3nt: TGTGCCAGCTCGAGGACAGGGGAAGGCACTGAAGCTTTCTTT

abundance: .
j_gene: TRBJ1-2
v_gene: TRBV7-2
d_gene: .
CDR3aa: CASSLEAGYGYTF
CDR3nt: TGTGCCAGCAGCTTAGAAGCAGGGTATGGCTACACCTTC

abundance: once
j_gene: TRBJ2-7
v_gene: TRBV5-1
d_gene: TRBD1
CDR3aa: CASSQGDRSYEQYF
CDR3nt: TGCGCCAGCAGTCAGGGGGACCGATCCTACGAGCAGTACTTC

abundance: .
j_gene: TRBJ1-4
v_gene: TRBV2
d_gene: .
CDR3aa: CASSDPGVWGVRPDEKLFF
CDR3nt: TGTGCCAGCAGTGATCCCGGCGTCTGGGGGGTCCGACCTGATGAAAAACTGTTTTTT

abundance: .
j_gene: TRBJ1-2
v_gene: TRBV28
d_gene: .
CDR3aa: CASRKTITGYTF
CDR3nt: TGTGCCAGCAGGAAGACAATTACGGGCTACACCTTC

abundance: .
j_gene: TRBJ2-7
v_gene: TRBV6-1
d_gene: .
CDR3aa: CASSEAPPRGTVDYEQYF
CDR3nt: TGTGCCAGCAGTGAAGCACCACCCCGGGGGACAGTGGACTACGAGCAGTACTTC

abundance: once
j_gene: TRBJ1-1
v_gene: TRBV5-8
d_gene: TRBD1
CDR3aa: CASSLGTGRNTEAFF
CDR3nt: TGTGCCAGCAGCCTTGGGACAGGGAGGAACACTGAAGCTTTCTTT

abundance: .
j_gene: TRBJ1-5
v_gene: TRBV20-1
d_gene: .
CDR3aa: CSASYAGVVSNQPQHF
CDR3nt: TGCAGTGCTAGTTATGCGGGGGTGGTGAGCAATCAGCCCCAGCATTTT

abundance: .
j_gene: TRBJ2-3
v_gene: TRBV9
d_gene: .
CDR3aa: CASTTSGPSTDTQYF
CDR3nt: TGTGCCAGCACTACTAGTGGGCCTAGCACAGATACGCAGTATTTT

abundance: .
j_gene: TRBJ2-5
v_gene: TRBV15
d_gene: .
CDR3aa: CATSRGLEEGKETQYF
CDR3nt: TGTGCCACCAGCAGAGGGCTAGAGGAGGGCAAAGAGACCCAGTACTTC